Given below is one T cell receptor beta chain in context. In germline, CDR1 is SGHDN, CDR2 FVKESK. This CDR3 has 14 amino acids. V was clipped by 4 bases and J by 1 base, with 10 bases between them. The sample originates from a study of shared clonotypes between healthy human individuals. The method was immunoSEQ multiplex PCR; TCRdb's version includes in-frame clones alone and lacks a portion of them. This table holds around 1,000,000 clones, around 77% found once. The sequenced material came from memory CD4+ T cells from PBMCs. Subset denoted: CD45RA-negative fraction. This receptor was identified in a man aged 18 to 35 in good health. Some clones in this sample may be carry-over from other donors' samples. The V call is TRBV14, the J call TRBJ2-5, with D perhaps being TRBD1 or TRBD2 (5 bases each). CDR3 in DNA: TGTGCCAGCAGCCGGGGACGGTCCCAAGAGACCCAGTACTTC. Amino acids: CASSRGRSQETQYF.